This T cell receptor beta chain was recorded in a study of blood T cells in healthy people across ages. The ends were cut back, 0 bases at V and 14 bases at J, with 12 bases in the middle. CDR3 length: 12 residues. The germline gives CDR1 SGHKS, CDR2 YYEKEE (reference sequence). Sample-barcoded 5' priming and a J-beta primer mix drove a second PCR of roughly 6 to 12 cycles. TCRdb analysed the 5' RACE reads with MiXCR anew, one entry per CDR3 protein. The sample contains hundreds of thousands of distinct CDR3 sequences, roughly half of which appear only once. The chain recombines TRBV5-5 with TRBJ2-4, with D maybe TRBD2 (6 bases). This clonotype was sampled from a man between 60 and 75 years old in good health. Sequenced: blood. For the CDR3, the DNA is TGTGCCAGCAGCTTGGGGGCACCGGGGGAGTACTTC. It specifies CASSLGAPGEYF.